This T cell receptor (beta chain) appears in the sequencing data of a study of blood T cell repertoires in COVID-19. CDR1 and CDR2 (germline): SGHDT, YYEEEE. V was pared by 1 base and J by 8 bases, with 10 bases of the junction left unmatched. The CDR3 loop spans 16 amino acids. Original analysis: The authors estimated nucleated cell counts from reference gene primer amplification. Data came from immunoSEQ multiplex PCR; TCRdb stores just in-frame clones and leaves some out. V and J calls and clone size are given by that table; D and trimming were obtained from the DNA. There are 130,000 or so clones in the sample; 85% to 90% occur only once, and 4.3% lies in the top ten.

The clonotype was recovered from a human donor in a cohort sampled during active COVID-19. The chain links TRBV5-6 to TRBJ1-4; TRBD1 matches 8 bases. The sequenced sample was peripheral blood. CDR3 bases: TGTGCCAGCAGCTTGAAGGACAGGGCGGTGGGCGAAAAACTGTTTTTT. Its protein product is CASSLKDRAVGEKLFF.